This record covers a single T cell receptor (beta chain). This entry comes from a study of cytomegalovirus exposure and HLA in healthy donors. These donors, healthy bone marrow donors, were studied. Use of 60 Vbeta and 13 Jbeta primers characterized the PCR. Data came from immunoSEQ multiplex PCR; TCRdb stores just in-frame clones and leaves some out. Of more than 150,000 clones in the sample, around 82% were seen once. V shed 5 bases and J 5 bases; nucleotides not matched to a gene: 7. The germline V gene encodes CDR1 MDHEN and CDR2 SYDVKM. CDR3 size: 15 residues. The gene calls are TRBV28 and TRBJ1-2; 11 nucleotides agree with TRBD1. Sequencing input: PBMCs. This TCR was recovered from a woman aged 30 to 39 in good health and CMV-seropositive. CDR3 nucleotides: TGTGCCAGCAGTCCGGGGGACAGGGGGGAATATGGCTACACCTTC. Translated, it gives CASSPGDRGEYGYTF.